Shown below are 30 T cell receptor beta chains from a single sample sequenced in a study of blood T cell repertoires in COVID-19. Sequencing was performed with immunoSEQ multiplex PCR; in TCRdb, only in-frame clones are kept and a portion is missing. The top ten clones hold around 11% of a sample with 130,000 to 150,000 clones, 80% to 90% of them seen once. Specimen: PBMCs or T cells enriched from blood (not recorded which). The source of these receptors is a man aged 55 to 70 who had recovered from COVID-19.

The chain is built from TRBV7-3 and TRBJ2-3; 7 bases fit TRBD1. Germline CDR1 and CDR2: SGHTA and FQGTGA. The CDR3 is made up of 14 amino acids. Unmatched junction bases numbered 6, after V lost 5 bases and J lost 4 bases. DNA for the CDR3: TGTGCCAGCAGCCCCGGGACAGAGCCAGATACGCAGTATTTT. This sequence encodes CASSPGTEPDTQYF.

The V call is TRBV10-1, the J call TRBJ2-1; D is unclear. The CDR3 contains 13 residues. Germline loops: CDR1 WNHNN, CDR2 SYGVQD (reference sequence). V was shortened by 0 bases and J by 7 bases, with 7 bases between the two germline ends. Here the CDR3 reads CASSESGLNEQFF. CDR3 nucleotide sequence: TGCGCCAGCAGTGAGTCGGGCTTAAATGAGCAGTTCTTC.

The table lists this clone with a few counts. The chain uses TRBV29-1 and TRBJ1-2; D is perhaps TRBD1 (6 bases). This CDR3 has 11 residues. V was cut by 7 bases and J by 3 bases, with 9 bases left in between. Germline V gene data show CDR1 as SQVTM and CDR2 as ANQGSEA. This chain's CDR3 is CSGRTDYGYTF. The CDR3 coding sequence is TGCAGCGGACGGACAGACTATGGCTACACCTTC.

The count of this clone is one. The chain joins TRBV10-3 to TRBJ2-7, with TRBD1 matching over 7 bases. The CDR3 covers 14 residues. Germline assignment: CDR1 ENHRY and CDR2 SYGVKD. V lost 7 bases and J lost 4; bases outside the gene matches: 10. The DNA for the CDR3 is TGTGCCATCACTCGAGGACAGGAGGCATACGAGCAGTACTTC. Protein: CAITRGQEAYEQYF.

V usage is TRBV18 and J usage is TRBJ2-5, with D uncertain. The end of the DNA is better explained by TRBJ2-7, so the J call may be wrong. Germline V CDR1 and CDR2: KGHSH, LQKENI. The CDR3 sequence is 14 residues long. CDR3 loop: CASSPGASAYEQYF. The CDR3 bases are TGTGCCAGCTCACCAGGAGCGTCGGCCTACGAGCAGTACTTC.

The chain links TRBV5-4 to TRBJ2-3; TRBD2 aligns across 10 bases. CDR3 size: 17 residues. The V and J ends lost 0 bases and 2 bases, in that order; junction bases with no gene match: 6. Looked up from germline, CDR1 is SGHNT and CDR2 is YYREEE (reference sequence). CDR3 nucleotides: TGTGCCAGCAGCTTGGCAACTAGCGGGGACTTCACAGATACGCAGTATTTT. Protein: CASSLATSGDFTDTQYF.

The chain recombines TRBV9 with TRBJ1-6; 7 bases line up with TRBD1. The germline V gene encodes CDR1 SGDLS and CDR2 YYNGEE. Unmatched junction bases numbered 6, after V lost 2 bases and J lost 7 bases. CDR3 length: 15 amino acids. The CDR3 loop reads CASSVSGTANSPLHF. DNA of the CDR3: TGTGCCAGCAGCGTGAGTGGGACAGCGAATTCACCCCTCCACTTT.

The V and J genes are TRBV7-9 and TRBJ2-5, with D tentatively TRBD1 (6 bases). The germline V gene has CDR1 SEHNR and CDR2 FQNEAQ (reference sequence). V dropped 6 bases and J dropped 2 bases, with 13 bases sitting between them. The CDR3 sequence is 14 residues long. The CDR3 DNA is TGTGCCAGCAGTATAGGTGGACAGCAAGAGACCCAGTACTTC. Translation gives CASSIGGQQETQYF.

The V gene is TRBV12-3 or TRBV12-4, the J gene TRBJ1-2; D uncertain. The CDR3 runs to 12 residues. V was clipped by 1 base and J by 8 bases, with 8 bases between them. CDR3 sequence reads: CASSLGGGGYTF. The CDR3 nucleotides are TGTGCCAGCAGTTTAGGGGGAGGAGGCTACACCTTC.

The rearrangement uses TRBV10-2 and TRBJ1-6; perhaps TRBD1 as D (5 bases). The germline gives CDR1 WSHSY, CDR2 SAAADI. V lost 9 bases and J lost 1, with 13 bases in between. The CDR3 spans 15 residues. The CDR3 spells CASRQLTSYNSPLHF. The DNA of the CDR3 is TGCGCCAGTAGACAGCTTACTTCCTATAATTCACCCCTCCACTTT.

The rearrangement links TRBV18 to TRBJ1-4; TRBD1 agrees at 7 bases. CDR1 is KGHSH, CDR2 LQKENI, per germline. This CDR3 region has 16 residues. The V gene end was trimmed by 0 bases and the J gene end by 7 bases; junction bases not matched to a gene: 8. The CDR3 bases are TGTGCCAGCTCACCACCCGACAGGGTAGGTTTTGAAAAACTGTTTTTT. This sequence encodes CASSPPDRVGFEKLFF. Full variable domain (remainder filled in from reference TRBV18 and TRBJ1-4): NAGVMQNPRHLVRRRGQEARLRCSPMKGHSHVYWYRQLPEEGLKFMVYLQKENIIDESGMPKERFSAEFPKEGPSILRIQQVVRGDSAAYFCASSPPDRVGFEKLFFGSGTQLSVL.

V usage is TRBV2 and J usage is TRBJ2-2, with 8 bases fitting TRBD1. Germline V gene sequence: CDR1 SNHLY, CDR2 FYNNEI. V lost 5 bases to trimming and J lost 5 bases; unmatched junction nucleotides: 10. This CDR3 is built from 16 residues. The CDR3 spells CASSPSLTGVTGELFF. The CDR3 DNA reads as TGTGCCAGCAGTCCTTCCCTGACAGGGGTAACCGGGGAGCTGTTTTTT.

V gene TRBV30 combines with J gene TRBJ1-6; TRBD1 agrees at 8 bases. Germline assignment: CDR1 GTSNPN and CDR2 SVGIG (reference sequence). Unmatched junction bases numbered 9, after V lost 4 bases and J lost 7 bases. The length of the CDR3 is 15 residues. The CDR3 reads CAWTIQGGKNSPLHF. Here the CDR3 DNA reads TGTGCCTGGACTATACAGGGGGGAAAAAATTCACCCCTCCACTTT.

CDR3 region: CASSTGTGGSSYNSPLHF. The CDR3 bases are TGTGCCAGCAGCACCGGGACAGGGGGAAGCTCCTATAATTCACCCCTCCACTTT. This chain connects TRBV6-4 to TRBJ1-6; 11 positions match TRBD1. This CDR3 contains 18 residues. Trimming at V came to 6 bases and at J to 0 bases, leaving 7 bases not matched to a gene. Germline CDR1 MRHNA, CDR2 SNTAGT.

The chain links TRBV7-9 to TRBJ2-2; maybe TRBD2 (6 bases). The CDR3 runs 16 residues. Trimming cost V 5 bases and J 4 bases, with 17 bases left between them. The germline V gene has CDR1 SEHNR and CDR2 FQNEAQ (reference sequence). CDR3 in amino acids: CASSPAERRGTGELFF. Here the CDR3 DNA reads TGTGCCAGCAGCCCAGCCGAACGGAGGGGCACCGGGGAGCTGTTTTTT.

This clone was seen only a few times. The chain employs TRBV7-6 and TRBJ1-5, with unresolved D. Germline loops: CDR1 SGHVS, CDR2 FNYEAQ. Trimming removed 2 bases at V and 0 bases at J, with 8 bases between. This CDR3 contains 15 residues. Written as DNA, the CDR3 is TGTGCCAGCAGCTTACAGATTGGTAGCAATCAGCCCCAGCATTTT. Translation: CASSLQIGSNQPQHF.

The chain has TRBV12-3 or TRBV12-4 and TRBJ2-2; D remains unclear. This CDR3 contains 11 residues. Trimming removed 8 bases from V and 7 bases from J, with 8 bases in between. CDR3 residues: CASRSIGELFF. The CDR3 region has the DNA TGTGCCAGCCGTAGCATCGGGGAGCTGTTTTTT.

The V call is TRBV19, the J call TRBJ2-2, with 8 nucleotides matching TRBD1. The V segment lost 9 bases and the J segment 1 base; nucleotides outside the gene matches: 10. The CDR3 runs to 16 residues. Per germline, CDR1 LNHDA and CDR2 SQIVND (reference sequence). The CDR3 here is CASRTLGTGNTGELFF. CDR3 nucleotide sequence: TGTGCCAGCAGGACTCTAGGGACAGGGAACACCGGGGAGCTGTTTTTT.

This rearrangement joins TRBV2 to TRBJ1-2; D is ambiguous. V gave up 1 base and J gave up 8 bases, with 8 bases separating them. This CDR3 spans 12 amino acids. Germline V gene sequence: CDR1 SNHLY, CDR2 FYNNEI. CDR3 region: CASSEDGVGYTF. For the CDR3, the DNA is TGTGCCAGCAGTGAAGACGGAGTAGGCTACACCTTC.

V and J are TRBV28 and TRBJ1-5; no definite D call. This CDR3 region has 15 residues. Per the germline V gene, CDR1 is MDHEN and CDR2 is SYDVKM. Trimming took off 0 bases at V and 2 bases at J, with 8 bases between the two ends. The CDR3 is CASSLWQVRNQPQHF. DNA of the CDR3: TGTGCCAGCAGTTTATGGCAGGTACGCAATCAGCCCCAGCATTTT.

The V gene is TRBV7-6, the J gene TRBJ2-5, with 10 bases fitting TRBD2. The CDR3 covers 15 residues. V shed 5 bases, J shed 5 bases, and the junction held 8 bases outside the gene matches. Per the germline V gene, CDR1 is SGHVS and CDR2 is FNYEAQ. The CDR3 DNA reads TGTGCCAGCAGCCGCGTAGCGGGAGGCTATGAGACCCAGTACTTC. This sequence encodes CASSRVAGGYETQYF.

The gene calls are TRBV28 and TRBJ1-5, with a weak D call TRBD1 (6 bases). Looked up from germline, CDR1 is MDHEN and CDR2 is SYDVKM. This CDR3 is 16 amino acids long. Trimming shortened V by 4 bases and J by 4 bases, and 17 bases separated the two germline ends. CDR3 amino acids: CASSSGWQGKNQPQHF. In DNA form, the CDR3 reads TGTGCCAGCAGTTCTGGTTGGCAGGGGAAAAATCAGCCCCAGCATTTT.

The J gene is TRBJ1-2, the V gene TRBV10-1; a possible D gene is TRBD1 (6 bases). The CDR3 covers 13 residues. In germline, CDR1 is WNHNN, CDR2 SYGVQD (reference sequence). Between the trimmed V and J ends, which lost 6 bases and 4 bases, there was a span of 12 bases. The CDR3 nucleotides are TGCGCCAGCAGCCCTGACAGGTCCTATGGCTACACCTTC. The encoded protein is CASSPDRSYGYTF.

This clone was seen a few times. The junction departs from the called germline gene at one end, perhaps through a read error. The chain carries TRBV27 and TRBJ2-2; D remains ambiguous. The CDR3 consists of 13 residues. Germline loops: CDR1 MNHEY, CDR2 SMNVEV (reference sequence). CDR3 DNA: TGTGCCAGCGGTTTGGCACAAATCGGGGAGCTGTTTTTT. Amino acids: CASGLAQIGELFF.

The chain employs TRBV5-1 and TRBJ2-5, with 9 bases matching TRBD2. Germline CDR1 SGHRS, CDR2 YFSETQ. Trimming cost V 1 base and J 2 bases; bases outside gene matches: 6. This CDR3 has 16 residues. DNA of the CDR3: TGCGCCAGCAGCTTGACGAGGGGACTAGCTCAAGAGACCCAGTACTTC. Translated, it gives CASSLTRGLAQETQYF.

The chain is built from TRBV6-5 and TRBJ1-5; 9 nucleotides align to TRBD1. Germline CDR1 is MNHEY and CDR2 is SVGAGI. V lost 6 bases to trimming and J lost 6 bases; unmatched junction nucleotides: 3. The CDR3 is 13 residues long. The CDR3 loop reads CASRQGAVQPQHF. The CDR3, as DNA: TGTGCCAGCAGACAGGGGGCAGTTCAGCCCCAGCATTTT.

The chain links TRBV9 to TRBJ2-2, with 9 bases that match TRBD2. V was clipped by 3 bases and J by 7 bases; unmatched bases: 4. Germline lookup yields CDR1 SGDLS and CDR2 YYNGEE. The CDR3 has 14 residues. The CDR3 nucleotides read TGTGCCAGCAGCGGACTAGCGGCAGACGGGGAGCTGTTTTTT. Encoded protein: CASSGLAADGELFF.

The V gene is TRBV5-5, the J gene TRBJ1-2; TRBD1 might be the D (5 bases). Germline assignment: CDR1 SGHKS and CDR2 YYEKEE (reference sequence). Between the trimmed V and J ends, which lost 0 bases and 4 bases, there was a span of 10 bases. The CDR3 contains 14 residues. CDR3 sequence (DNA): TGTGCCAGCAGCTTGGCCCAGGGTTTCTATGGCTACACCTTC. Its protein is CASSLAQGFYGYTF. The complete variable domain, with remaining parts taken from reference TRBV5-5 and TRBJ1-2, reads DAGVTQSPTHLIKTRGQQVTLRCSPISGHKSVSWYQQVLGQGPQFIFQYYEKEERGRGNFPDRFSARQFPNYSSELNVNALLLGDSALYLCASSLAQGFYGYTFGSGTRLTVV.

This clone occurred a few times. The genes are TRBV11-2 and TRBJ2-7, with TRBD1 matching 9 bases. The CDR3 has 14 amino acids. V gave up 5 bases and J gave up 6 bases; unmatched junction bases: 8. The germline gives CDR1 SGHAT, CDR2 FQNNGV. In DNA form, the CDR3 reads TGTGCCAGCAGCGCGGGACAGGGAGGAGGCGAGCAGTACTTC. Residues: CASSAGQGGGEQYF.

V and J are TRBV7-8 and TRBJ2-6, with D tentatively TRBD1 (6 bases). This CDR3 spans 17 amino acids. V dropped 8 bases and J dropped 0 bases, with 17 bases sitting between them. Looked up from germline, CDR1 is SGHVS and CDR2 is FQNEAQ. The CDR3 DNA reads TGTGCCAGCTGGGCGGACAGACTATACTCTGGGGCCAACGTCCTGACTTTC. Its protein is CASWADRLYSGANVLTF.